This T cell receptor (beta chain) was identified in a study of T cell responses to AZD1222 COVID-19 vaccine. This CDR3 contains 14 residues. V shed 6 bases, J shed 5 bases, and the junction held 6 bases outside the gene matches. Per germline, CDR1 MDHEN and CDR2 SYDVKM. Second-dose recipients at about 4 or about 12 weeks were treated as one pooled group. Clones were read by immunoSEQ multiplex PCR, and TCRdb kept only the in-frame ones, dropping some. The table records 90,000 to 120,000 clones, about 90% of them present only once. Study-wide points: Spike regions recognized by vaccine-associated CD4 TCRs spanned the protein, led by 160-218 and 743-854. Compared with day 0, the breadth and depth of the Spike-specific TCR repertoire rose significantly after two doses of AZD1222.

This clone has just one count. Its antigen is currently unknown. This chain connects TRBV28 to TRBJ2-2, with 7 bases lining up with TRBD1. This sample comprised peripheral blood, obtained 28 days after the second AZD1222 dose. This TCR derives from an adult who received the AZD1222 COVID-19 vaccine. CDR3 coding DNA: TGTGCCAGCAGCCAACAGGGGAAGACCGGGGAGCTGTTTTTT. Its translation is CASSQQGKTGELFF.